This T cell receptor (beta chain) was sequenced in a study of shared clonotypes between healthy human individuals. Study-wide results and caveats: Unshared clonotypes carried lower generation probabilities than those common to all four donors.

Comments on this clone: Its antigen remains unknown.

The material for each subset, its genomic DNA, was split evenly across several immunoSEQ plates. Method: immunoSEQ multiplex PCR; TCRdb's copy keeps in-frame clones and lacks some. The table records fewer than 700,000 clones, roughly 96% of them present only once. Terminally differentiated effector memory CD45RA+ cells were excluded by CCR7 positive selection of CD45RO-negative cells. The study enrolled healthy HIV-negative adults without recent acute infections or vaccinations as donors. Per the germline V gene, CDR1 is KGHSH and CDR2 is LQKENI. There are 12 residues in the CDR3. Trimming pared 3 bases from V and 6 bases from J, leaving 5 bases between.

Material for sequencing was naive CD8+ T cells sorted from blood. The source of this sequence is a woman in her twenties or thirties in good health. This chain joins TRBV18 and TRBJ2-2; D is unresolved. CDR3 sequence reads: CASSPVPGELFF. The CDR3 DNA sequence: TGTGCCAGCTCACCCGTCCCCGGGGAGCTGTTTTTT.